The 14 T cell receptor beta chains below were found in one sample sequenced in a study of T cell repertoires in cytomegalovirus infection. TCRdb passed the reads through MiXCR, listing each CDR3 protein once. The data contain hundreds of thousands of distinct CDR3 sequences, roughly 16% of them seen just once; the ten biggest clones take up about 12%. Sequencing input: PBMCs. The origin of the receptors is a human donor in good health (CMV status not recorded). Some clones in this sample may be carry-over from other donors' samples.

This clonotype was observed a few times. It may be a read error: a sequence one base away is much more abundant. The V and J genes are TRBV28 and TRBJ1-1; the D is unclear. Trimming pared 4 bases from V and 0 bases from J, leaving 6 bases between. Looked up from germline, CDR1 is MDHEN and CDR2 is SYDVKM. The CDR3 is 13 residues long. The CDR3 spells CASSSALNTEAFF. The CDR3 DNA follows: TGTGCCAGCAGTTCAGCCTTGAACACTGAAGCTTTCTTT.

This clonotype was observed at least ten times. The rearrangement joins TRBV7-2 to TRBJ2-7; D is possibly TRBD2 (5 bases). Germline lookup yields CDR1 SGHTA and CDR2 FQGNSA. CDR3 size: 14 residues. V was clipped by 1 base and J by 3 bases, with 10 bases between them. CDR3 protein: CASSLGLRDYEQYF. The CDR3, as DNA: TGTGCCAGCAGCTTAGGTCTTCGGGACTACGAGCAGTACTTC. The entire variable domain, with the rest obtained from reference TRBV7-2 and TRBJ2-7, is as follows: GAGVSQSPSNKVTEKGKDVELRCDPISGHTALYWYRQSLGQGLEFLIYFQGNSAPDKSGLPSDRFSAERTGGSVSTLTIQRTQQEDSAVYLCASSLGLRDYEQYFGPGTRLTVT.

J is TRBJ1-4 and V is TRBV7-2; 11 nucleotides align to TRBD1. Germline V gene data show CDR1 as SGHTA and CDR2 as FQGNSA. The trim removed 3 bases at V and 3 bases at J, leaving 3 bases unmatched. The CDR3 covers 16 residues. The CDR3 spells CASSFGQGAANEKLFF. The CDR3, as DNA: TGTGCCAGCAGCTTCGGACAGGGGGCGGCTAATGAAAAACTGTTTTTT.

CDR3 sequence: CASSRKADADTQYF. The CDR3 nucleotides are TGTGCCAGCAGCCGGAAAGCAGACGCAGATACGCAGTATTTT. The chain carries TRBV5-5 and TRBJ2-3, with D unresolved. V lost 4 bases and J lost 4, with 13 bases in between. The CDR3 spans 14 residues. Germline V gene data show CDR1 as SGHKS and CDR2 as YYEKEE (reference sequence). Combining the CDR3 with reference TRBV5-5 and TRBJ2-3 gives the whole variable domain DAGVTQSPTHLIKTRGQQVTLRCSPISGHKSVSWYQQVLGQGPQFIFQYYEKEERGRGNFPDRFSARQFPNYSSELNVNALLLGDSALYLCASSRKADADTQYFGPGTRLTVL.

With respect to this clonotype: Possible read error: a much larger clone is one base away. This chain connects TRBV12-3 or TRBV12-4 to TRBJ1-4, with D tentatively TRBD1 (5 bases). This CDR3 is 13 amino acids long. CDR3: CASSATRGEKLYF. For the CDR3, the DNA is TGTGCCAGCAGCGCCACCCGGGGGGAAAAACTGTATTTT.

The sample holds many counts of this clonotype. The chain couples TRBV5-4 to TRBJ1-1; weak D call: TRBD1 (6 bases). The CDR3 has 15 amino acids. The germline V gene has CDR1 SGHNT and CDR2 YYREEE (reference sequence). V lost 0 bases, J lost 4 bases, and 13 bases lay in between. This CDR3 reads CASSLDGGRVTEAFF. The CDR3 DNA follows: TGTGCCAGCAGCTTGGATGGGGGGCGGGTCACTGAAGCTTTCTTT.

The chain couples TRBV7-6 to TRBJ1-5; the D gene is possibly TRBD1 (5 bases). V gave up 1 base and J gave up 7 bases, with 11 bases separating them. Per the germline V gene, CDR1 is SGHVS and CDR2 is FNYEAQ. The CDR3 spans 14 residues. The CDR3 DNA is TGTGCCAGCAGCTTAGAGGCCCAGGGCCAGCCCCAGCATTTT. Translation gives CASSLEAQGQPQHF. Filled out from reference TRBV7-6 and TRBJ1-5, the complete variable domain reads GAGVSQSPRYKVTKRGQDVALRCDPISGHVSLYWYRQALGQGPEFLTYFNYEAQQDKSGLPNDRFSAERPEGSISTLTIQRTEQRDSAMYRCASSLEAQGQPQHFGDGTRLSIL.

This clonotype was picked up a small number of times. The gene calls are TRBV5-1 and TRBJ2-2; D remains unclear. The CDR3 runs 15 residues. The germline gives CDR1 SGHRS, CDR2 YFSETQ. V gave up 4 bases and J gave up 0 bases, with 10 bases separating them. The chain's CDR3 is CASSPDYANTGELFF. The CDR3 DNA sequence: TGCGCCAGCAGCCCTGATTACGCGAACACCGGGGAGCTGTTTTTT.

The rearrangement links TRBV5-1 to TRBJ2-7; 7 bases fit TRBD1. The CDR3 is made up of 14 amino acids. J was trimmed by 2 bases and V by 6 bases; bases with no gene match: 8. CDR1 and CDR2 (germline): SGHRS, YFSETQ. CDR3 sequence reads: CASTDPGQPYEQYF. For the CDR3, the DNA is TGCGCCAGCACCGACCCGGGACAGCCCTACGAGCAGTACTTC.

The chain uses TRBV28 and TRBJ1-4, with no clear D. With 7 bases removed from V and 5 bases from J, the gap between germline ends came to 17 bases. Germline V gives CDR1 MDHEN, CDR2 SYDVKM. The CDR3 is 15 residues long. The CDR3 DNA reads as TGTGCCAGCAACCGCGGAGGGATCGGGAATGAAAAACTGTTTTTT. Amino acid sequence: CASNRGGIGNEKLFF. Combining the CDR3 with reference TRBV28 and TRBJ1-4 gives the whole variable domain DVKVTQSSRYLVKRTGEKVFLECVQDMDHENMFWYRQDPGLGLRLIYFSYDVKMKEKGDIPEGYSVSREKKERFSLILESASTNQTSMYLCASNRGGIGNEKLFFGSGTQLSVL.

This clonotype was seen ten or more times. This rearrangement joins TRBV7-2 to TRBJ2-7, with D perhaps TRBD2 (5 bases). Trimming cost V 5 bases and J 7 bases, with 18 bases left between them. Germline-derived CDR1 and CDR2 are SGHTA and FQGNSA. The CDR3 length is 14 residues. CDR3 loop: CASSTTGWVTEQYF. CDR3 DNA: TGTGCCAGCAGCACCACGGGGTGGGTCACAGAGCAGTACTTC.

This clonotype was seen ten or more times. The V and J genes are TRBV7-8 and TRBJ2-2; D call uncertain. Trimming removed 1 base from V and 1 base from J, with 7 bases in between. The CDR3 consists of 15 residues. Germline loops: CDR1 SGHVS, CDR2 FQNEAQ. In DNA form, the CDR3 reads TGTGCCAGCAGCTTAGAGTTTAGGAACACCGGGGAGCTGTTTTTT. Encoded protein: CASSLEFRNTGELFF.

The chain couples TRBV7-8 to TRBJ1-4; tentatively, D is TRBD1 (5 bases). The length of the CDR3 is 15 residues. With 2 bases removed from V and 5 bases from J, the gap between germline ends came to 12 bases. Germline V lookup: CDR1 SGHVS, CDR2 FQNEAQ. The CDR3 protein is CASSLSLEGNEKLFF. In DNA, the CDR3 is TGTGCCAGCAGCTTATCTTTAGAGGGGAATGAAAAACTGTTTTTT.

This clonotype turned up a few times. CDR3 protein: CASSNAGVIGEQFF. The CDR3 bases are TGTGCCAGCAGCAACGCGGGGGTCATAGGCGAGCAGTTCTTC. This chain links TRBV5-4 with TRBJ2-1; TRBD2 matches 7 bases. This CDR3 has 14 amino acids. The V and J ends lost 4 bases and 10 bases, in that order; junction bases with no gene match: 11. From germline, CDR1 is SGHNT and CDR2 YYREEE (reference sequence).